This T cell receptor (beta chain) was captured by sequencing in a study of Ad26.COV2.S vaccination and SARS-CoV-2 variants. The V gene's germline CDR1 is MDHEN and CDR2 SYDVKM. V lost 5 bases and J 4 bases, leaving 18 bases between the germline ends. This CDR3 has 16 amino acids. Method: immunoSEQ multiplex PCR; TCRdb's copy keeps in-frame clones and lacks some. The table includes about 350,000 clones, around 89% detected once. General observations from the study: Vaccinated individuals (as opposed to placebo recipients) had higher spike-specific TCR breadth.

This clone showed up just once. The target antigen is unknown. This sample's treatment: around 19 received Ad26.COV2.S at low or high dose, single or two shots; roughly five received placebo; per-sample allocation not given. It was on day 63 after the first vaccine or placebo injection that samples were taken. Expressing Wuhan-strain SARS-CoV-2 spike, an Ad26 vector served as the vaccine. The receptor was derived from a person between 18 and 65 years old who received the Ad26.COV2.S COVID-19 vaccine or a placebo. The V and J genes are TRBV28 and TRBJ2-1; D is perhaps TRBD1 (7 bases). The source material was peripheral blood, sampled in a trial of Ad26.COV2.S vaccine versus placebo. In DNA, the CDR3 is TGTGCCAGCAGTCATGGAGGGACAGAGCAGTACAATGAGCAGTTCTTC. This gives the protein CASSHGGTEQYNEQFF.